This T cell receptor beta chain was sequenced in a study of blood T cell repertoires in COVID-19 (dated by TCRdb to about 2020). Regarding the study in general: Samples from collaborators originated in the United States, Italy and Spain and spanned both the acute and convalescent phases of COVID-19. HLA class I and class II types, where available, came from metadata supplied by the sample provider rather than from assay-based typing. The sample metadata nearly always contained a de-identified subject ID, COVID-19 status, age in years and sex. The prospective study material was composed of cDNA or gDNA derived from T cells, B-cell-depleted T cells, or PBMCs. The samples were drawn from the first 160 participants of the ongoing ImmuneRACE study and from 950 to 1,500 subjects provided by 6 global collaborators. The repertoires were released in a freely available public database meant as a resource for research on the immune response to SARS-CoV-2. The dataset comprised deeply sampled blood TCRbeta repertoires from subjects exposed to, actively infected with, or recovered from COVID-19.

Collaborating institutions collected whole blood in K2EDTA tubes following their own protocols. Collaborator samples were shipped for TCRbeta analysis as frozen whole blood, isolated PBMCs, or DNA extracted from either sample type. Taken from cysteine to phenylalanine, the CDR3 has 12 residues. The sequence is cut down to CDR3 DNA, 36 bases in frame from base 1. V loses 5 bases, J loses 0 bases, and the germline ends lie 8 bases apart. According to the germline V gene, CDR1 reads SQVTM and CDR2 reads ANQGSEA. TCRbeta CDR3 regions were amplified from genomic DNA using the immunoSEQ Assay, a bias-controlled multiplex PCR. Turning to the authors' computational methods: Within the assay, amplification of reference gene primers was used to estimate how many nucleated cells each sample contained. Sequence reads were collapsed and filtered to measure the absolute abundance of every unique TCRbeta CDR3 rearrangement. For each sample, productive Simpson clonality was calculated as the square root of Simpson's diversity index over productive rearrangements. Held by TCRdb, this immuneACCESS table contains in-frame sequences only and omits some clones. Under half of the omission traces to an unresolved V gene where checked; the cause of the rest is unknown. That table supplies the V and J calls and clone size; D and trimming were determined from the DNA. This sample comprises about 100,000 clones, approximately 80% of them detected only once. 10% to 15% of the sample lies in the top ten.

The research as a whole found: Clinical and demographic metadata were provided uncurated, with the amount varying by source and participant.

As to this clone: Its antigen specificity is not known. Base qualities are not at hand, and no much larger clone is one base apart.

The receptor comes from a man aged 50 to 60 with active or convalescent COVID-19. The rearrangement combines TRBV29-1 with TRBJ2-7, with TRBD1 as a weak D call on 5 bases. The specimen sequenced was peripheral blood. The CDR3 protein: CSVRTPSYEQYF. The bases are TGCAGCGTTAGGACACCCTCCTACGAGCAGTACTTC.